Listed here is a single T cell receptor (beta chain). The antigen remains unidentified. TCRdb reanalysed the 5' RACE reads using MiXCR and keeps one entry per CDR3 protein. Of 35,000 or so distinct CDR3 sequences listed, 4.5% to 6% are singletons. This sample was taken from a study of CD8 T cells in ankylosing spondylitis. Whole-study findings and limits: Disease-associated clones were reportedly significantly overrepresented in matched ankylosing spondylitis synovial fluid. Several highly homologous variants made up a TCR beta motif, and this motif appeared characteristic of ankylosing spondylitis blood.

CDR3 length: 16 residues. Looked up from germline, CDR1 is SGHRS and CDR2 is YFSETQ. V trimming: 0 bases; J trimming: 8 bases; junction bases outside the gene matches: 13. Sequenced: blood, either unsorted or a sorted T cell fraction (not recorded which). The receptor's source is a male donor with ankylosing spondylitis or in good health (not recorded which). The chain combines TRBV5-1 with TRBJ1-2; 7 nucleotides line up with TRBD1. The CDR3 coding sequence is TGCGCCAGCAGCTTGGCCATCGGTGGACAGGTGTGGGGCTACACCTTC. This gives the protein CASSLAIGGQVWGYTF.